This T cell receptor (beta chain) was captured in a study of cytomegalovirus exposure and HLA in healthy donors. Study findings and constraints: Exclusion applied to some V segments, including TRBV6-2 and TRBV6-3, as they were indistinguishable. The later analysis indicated that the majority of CMV-associated TCR beta chains appeared HLA-restricted.

Amplification used 60 Vbeta primers and 13 Jbeta primers. Authors' data handling: Some 11 million of the roughly 80 million unique TCR beta chains counted in a later analysis were shared. This table comes from immunoSEQ multiplex PCR, and its TCRdb copy is limited to in-frame clones, with some not included. For V, J and clone size, that table is used; D and trimming come from the DNA. The data contain over 120,000 clones, roughly 70% of them singletons. V shed 5 bases and J shed 4 bases, with 17 bases lying between them. CDR1 is SGHVS, CDR2 FQNEAQ, per germline. This CDR3 region has 15 residues. Every donor was a healthy person donating bone marrow. Worth noting for this clone: Its cognate antigen is unknown.

This rearrangement joins TRBV7-8 to TRBJ1-2, with a weak D call TRBD1 (5 bases). The sequence came from a man aged 25 to 45 in good health and CMV-seronegative. Sequencing input: PBMCs. CDR3 bases: TGTGCCAGCAGCGCGACAGACTGGGTGCCCTATGGCTACACCTTC. The encoded protein is CASSATDWVPYGYTF.